Below are 22 T cell receptor beta chains sequenced from a single sample in a study of blood T cell repertoires in COVID-19. Clones were sequenced by immunoSEQ multiplex PCR, and TCRdb holds only the in-frame ones, with some missing. The data show some 130,000 clones, with around 73% seen just once and approximately 11% held by the top ten. Sequenced material: peripheral blood. The receptors derive from a man in his 60s who had recovered from COVID-19.

The rearrangement uses TRBV19 and TRBJ1-2; no definite D call. This CDR3 contains 14 residues. V lost 7 bases and J lost 6, with 18 bases in between. Per germline, CDR1 LNHDA and CDR2 SQIVND (reference sequence). CDR3 DNA: TGTGCCAGTACCACACCGGGGAGTCCTAATGGCTACACCTTC. As protein: CASTTPGSPNGYTF.

This chain links TRBV7-2 with TRBJ2-7, with 10 bases identical to TRBD2. The CDR3 length is 17 residues. V was pared by 5 bases and J by 0 bases, with 10 bases of the junction left unmatched. Per germline, CDR1 SGHTA and CDR2 FQGNSA. Here the CDR3 reads CASSRPLTSGASYEQYF. In nucleotides, the CDR3 is TGTGCCAGCAGCAGGCCTTTAACTAGCGGGGCCTCCTACGAGCAGTACTTC. Based on the CDR3 plus reference TRBV7-2 and TRBJ2-7, the full variable domain is GAGVSQSPSNKVTEKGKDVELRCDPISGHTALYWYRQSLGQGLEFLIYFQGNSAPDKSGLPSDRFSAERTGGSVSTLTIQRTQQEDSAVYLCASSRPLTSGASYEQYFGPGTRLTVT.

Written as DNA, the CDR3 is TGTGCCGGGACATCGAACACTGAAGCTTTCTTT. Translation gives CAGTSNTEAFF. The chain is built from TRBV30 and TRBJ1-1; possibly TRBD1 for D (6 bases). Germline lookup yields CDR1 GTSNPN and CDR2 SVGIG (reference sequence). V lost 8 bases and J 1 base, leaving 8 bases between the germline ends. This CDR3 is 11 amino acids long.

The rearrangement links TRBV5-1 to TRBJ1-2; the D gene is possibly TRBD1 (6 bases). This CDR3 is 14 amino acids long. Germline V gene data show CDR1 as SGHRS and CDR2 as YFSETQ. V was cut by 4 bases and J by 8 bases, with 18 bases left in between. The CDR3 coding sequence is TGCGCCAGCAGCCCCGAGACGAGACAGGCCGGCTACACCTTC. This codes for CASSPETRQAGYTF. Complete variable domain (other parts from reference TRBV5-1 and TRBJ1-2): KAGVTQTPRYLIKTRGQQVTLSCSPISGHRSVSWYQQTPGQGLQFLFEYFSETQRNKGNFPGRFSGRQFSNSRSEMNVSTLELGDSALYLCASSPETRQAGYTFGSGTRLTVV.

The V gene is TRBV28, the J gene TRBJ1-1; D not resolved. Trimming removed 4 bases at V and 1 base at J, with 10 bases between. Germline V gives CDR1 MDHEN, CDR2 SYDVKM. The CDR3 extends over 14 amino acids. CDR3 nucleotide sequence: TGTGCCAGCAGTTCTACGGTTCCGAACACTGAAGCTTTCTTT. Translation gives CASSSTVPNTEAFF.

The chain carries TRBV7-2 and TRBJ2-7, with TRBD1 identical over 7 bases. CDR1 SGHTA and CDR2 FQGNSA come from the germline V gene. The CDR3 contains 15 residues. Trimming took 5 bases from V and 5 from J; bases not matched to a gene: 12. CDR3: CASSTYRGMINEQYF. The DNA of the CDR3 is TGTGCCAGCAGCACGTACAGGGGAATGATCAACGAGCAGTACTTC.

V usage is TRBV19 and J usage is TRBJ1-4, with D hard to call. This CDR3 has 16 amino acids. V lost 5 bases and J lost 7, with 20 bases in between. The germline CDR1 and CDR2 sequences are LNHDA and SQIVND (reference sequence). In DNA, the CDR3 is TGTGCCAGTAGTCCCACTTACAGCTCAGAAGGTGAAAAACTGTTTTTT. Its translation is CASSPTYSSEGEKLFF.

The chain joins TRBV25-1 to TRBJ2-1, with 8 bases that match TRBD1. The CDR3 spans 15 residues. Per the germline V gene, CDR1 is MGHDK and CDR2 is SYGVNS. J gave up 3 bases and V 7 bases, and 8 bases lay outside the gene matches. CDR3 nucleotides: TGTGCCAGCACCCCTAGTGGACAGGGCTACAATGAGCAGTTCTTC. Protein product: CASTPSGQGYNEQFF. The full variable domain, rest sourced from reference TRBV25-1 and TRBJ2-1, is EADIYQTPRYLVIGTGKKITLECSQTMGHDKMYWYQQDPGMELHLIHYSYGVNSTEKGDLSSESTVSRIRTEHFPLTLESARPSHTSQYLCASTPSGQGYNEQFFGPGTRLTVL.

This chain links TRBV27 with TRBJ2-3; TRBD2 is a possible D gene (6 bases). The CDR3 length is 15 residues. V lost 2 bases to trimming and J lost 0 bases, with 9 bases between them. Looked up from germline, CDR1 is MNHEY and CDR2 is SMNVEV (reference sequence). The CDR3 DNA follows: TGTGCCAGCAGTTTAAGCAGCGGGAGCACAGATACGCAGTATTTT. Translating gives CASSLSSGSTDTQYF.

This clone has just a few counts. This chain connects TRBV7-2 to TRBJ1-5; D gene unclear. This CDR3 region has 15 residues. V was shortened by 0 bases and J by 4 bases, with 10 bases between the two germline ends. Per germline, CDR1 SGHTA and CDR2 FQGNSA. The CDR3, as DNA: TGTGCCAGCAGCTTAGCAGGCGGGGTAAATCAGCCCCAGCATTTT. The encoded protein is CASSLAGGVNQPQHF.

The chain is built from TRBV11-3 and TRBJ2-1; 11 nucleotides match TRBD2. Germline V gives CDR1 SGHNT, CDR2 YENEEA. The CDR3 consists of 17 residues. V gave up 1 base and J gave up 1 base; unmatched junction bases: 3. The CDR3 nucleotides read TGTGCCAGCAGCTTAGGGATAGCGGGAGGGTCCTACAATGAGCAGTTCTTC. Translation gives CASSLGIAGGSYNEQFF.

The chain joins TRBV28 to TRBJ2-1; 9 bases agree with TRBD2. V lost 5 bases, J lost 7 bases, and 6 bases stayed unmatched. CDR3 length: 14 amino acids. Germline V gives CDR1 MDHEN, CDR2 SYDVKM. The DNA for the CDR3 is TGTGCCAGCAGTCCCGGACTAGCGACAAATGAGCAGTTCTTC. As protein: CASSPGLATNEQFF.

V gene TRBV5-4 combines with J gene TRBJ2-3; the match to TRBD2 covers 9 bases. Germline V gene data show CDR1 as SGHNT and CDR2 as YYREEE (reference sequence). V gave up 4 bases and J gave up 1 base; unmatched junction bases: 4. The CDR3 runs 15 residues. This CDR3 reads CASSTQRGGTDTQYF. The CDR3 DNA reads as TGTGCCAGCAGCACCCAGCGGGGGGGCACAGATACGCAGTATTTT.

The V call is TRBV30, the J call TRBJ2-1, with no clear D. CDR3 length equals 13 residues. Trimming removed 0 bases at V and 9 bases at J, with 12 bases between. The germline CDR1 and CDR2 sequences are GTSNPN and SVGIG (reference sequence). The chain's CDR3 is CAWSVRPGGEQFF. In DNA, the CDR3 is TGTGCCTGGAGTGTACGACCGGGTGGTGAGCAGTTCTTC.

This clone was detected only once. This chain uses TRBV11-2 with TRBJ2-5; 9 bases agree with TRBD1. Germline lookup yields CDR1 SGHAT and CDR2 FQNNGV. Trimming took 2 bases from V and 4 from J; bases not matched to a gene: 8. CDR3 length: 16 residues. The CDR3 DNA reads TGTGCCAGCAGCTTACCGGGACAGGGTATCGGAGAGACCCAGTACTTC. As protein: CASSLPGQGIGETQYF.

This chain joins TRBV21-1 and TRBJ1-5; the table's D call, TRBD1, has no DNA check behind it. TRBV21-1 is a documented pseudogene. The CDR3 runs to 19 residues. CDR3 loop: CASSKIERTGRYSNQPQHF. CDR3 nucleotide sequence: TGTGCCAGCAGCAAAATAGAGAGGACAGGCCGATATAGCAATCAGCCCCAGCATTTT.

This clone has a handful of counts. The J gene is TRBJ1-1, the V gene TRBV19; TRBD1 matches 10 bases. V lost 7 bases to trimming and J lost 0 bases; unmatched junction nucleotides: 5. CDR1 is LNHDA, CDR2 SQIVND, per germline (reference sequence). The CDR3 has 15 residues. As DNA, the CDR3 is TGTGCCAGTAAAGACAGGGGGCTTGTGAACACTGAAGCTTTCTTT. The encoded protein is CASKDRGLVNTEAFF.

The chain couples TRBV9 to TRBJ2-3, with D possibly TRBD2 on 5 matching bases. V lost 0 bases and J 3 bases, leaving 5 bases between the germline ends. Germline CDR1 is SGDLS and CDR2 is YYNGEE. This CDR3 has 13 residues. The CDR3 here is CASSVAGTDTQYF. The CDR3 DNA follows: TGTGCCAGCAGCGTAGCGGGGACAGATACGCAGTATTTT.

The genes are TRBV10-3 and TRBJ2-1; 13 positions agree with TRBD2. The V segment lost 6 bases and the J segment 0 bases; nucleotides outside the gene matches: 11. Germline values: CDR1 ENHRY, CDR2 SYGVKD. The length of the CDR3 is 19 residues. The CDR3 DNA is TGTGCCATCAGCGAACCGGGACTAGCGGGGTATAGCTCCTACAATGAGCAGTTCTTC. As protein: CAISEPGLAGYSSYNEQFF.

This chain joins TRBV19 and TRBJ2-3; 12 bases match TRBD2. Germline V lookup: CDR1 LNHDA, CDR2 SQIVND (reference sequence). This CDR3 comprises 17 residues. Unmatched junction bases numbered 11, after V lost 5 bases and J lost 5 bases. CDR3 region: CASSRTGLAGGRDTQYF. The CDR3 DNA follows: TGTGCCAGTAGTCGCACCGGGCTAGCGGGGGGGCGAGATACGCAGTATTTT.

In DNA, the CDR3 is TGTGCCATCAGTGATCGGGCGGGAGGGGACACCGGGGAGCTGTTTTTT. This gives the protein CAISDRAGGDTGELFF. The rearrangement uses TRBV10-3 and TRBJ2-2; 9 bases are shared with TRBD2. Germline V gene lookup returns CDR1 ENHRY and CDR2 SYGVKD. Losses at the gene ends were 3 bases for V and 3 bases for J; bases not matched to a gene: 5. The CDR3 extends over 16 amino acids.

The chain joins TRBV25-1 to TRBJ1-4; TRBD1 matches at 11 bases. Looked up from germline, CDR1 is MGHDK and CDR2 is SYGVNS. The CDR3 consists of 17 residues. The ends lost 5 bases at V and 4 bases at J; junction bases unmatched: 9. The DNA of the CDR3 is TGTGCCAGCAGTTCCCCGGGACAGGGGGGCAGTAATGAAAAACTGTTTTTT. It yields the protein CASSSPGQGGSNEKLFF.